The 15 T cell receptor beta chains reported below all come from one sample, sequenced in a study of blood T cell repertoires in COVID-19. The repertoire was sequenced with immunoSEQ multiplex PCR; TCRdb's copy has only in-frame clones and lacks some. The repertoire holds some 110,000 clones, with around 86% as singletons. The sequenced sample was peripheral blood. The receptors come from a man in his forties with acute or convalescent COVID-19.

This rearrangement joins TRBV7-2 to TRBJ2-5; D is uncertain. Trimming removed 2 bases from V and 2 bases from J, with 6 bases in between. Looked up from germline, CDR1 is SGHTA and CDR2 is FQGNSA. The CDR3 sequence is 13 residues long. The CDR3 coding sequence is TGTGCCAGCAGCTTACAGATACAAGAGACCCAGTACTTC. This encodes CASSLQIQETQYF.

The chain carries TRBV27 and TRBJ1-1; tentatively, D is TRBD1 (5 bases). The CDR3 sequence is 13 residues long. CDR1 and CDR2 (germline): MNHEY, SMNVEV (reference sequence). The V end was cut by 3 bases, the J end by 1 base, with 6 bases between. CDR3: CASSFRENTEAFF. The CDR3 DNA reads as TGTGCCAGCAGTTTCAGGGAGAACACTGAAGCTTTCTTT.

This clone was picked up many times. The V gene is TRBV9, the J gene TRBJ1-1, with D hard to call. The CDR3 consists of 14 residues. Germline assignment: CDR1 SGDLS and CDR2 YYNGEE. V lost 0 bases and J 1 base, leaving 7 bases between the germline ends. As DNA, the CDR3 is TGTGCCAGCAGCGTAGGGCAGGCGAACACTGAAGCTTTCTTT. It specifies CASSVGQANTEAFF.

The chain couples TRBV5-1 to TRBJ1-1; D is uncertain. Germline CDR1 and CDR2: SGHRS and YFSETQ. The V end was cut by 0 bases, the J end by 1 base, with 13 bases between. The CDR3 totals 16 residues. CDR3 sequence reads: CASSLVRRGRNTEAFF. As DNA, the CDR3 is TGCGCCAGCAGCTTGGTTCGCCGGGGTCGGAACACTGAAGCTTTCTTT.

The CDR3 spells CASGTGKRAYEQYF. CDR3 bases: TGTGCCAGTGGGACAGGGAAACGTGCCTACGAGCAGTACTTC. This chain uses TRBV27 with TRBJ2-7, with 9 bases aligning to TRBD1. V trimming: 9 bases; J trimming: 2 bases; junction bases outside the gene matches: 8. The CDR3 consists of 14 residues. The germline V gene has CDR1 MNHEY and CDR2 SMNVEV (reference sequence).

The chain combines TRBV6-5 with TRBJ1-2; 7 nucleotides align to TRBD1. Per the germline V gene, CDR1 is MNHEY and CDR2 is SVGAGI. Trimming took 7 bases from V and 8 from J; bases not matched to a gene: 7. There are 12 residues in the CDR3. CDR3 residues: CASTRQGGGYTF. CDR3 DNA sequence: TGTGCCAGCACCCGACAGGGCGGCGGCTACACCTTC.

This chain connects TRBV7-2 to TRBJ2-3, with 7 nucleotides matching TRBD1. The J segment lost 4 bases and the V segment lost 3 bases, leaving 7 bases of the junction unmatched. Germline V gives CDR1 SGHTA, CDR2 FQGNSA. The CDR3 consists of 15 residues. The CDR3 protein is CASSFTQGSADTQYF. The CDR3 DNA reads as TGTGCCAGCAGCTTTACACAGGGGTCTGCAGATACGCAGTATTTT. The whole variable domain, filled in from reference TRBV7-2 and TRBJ2-3, reads GAGVSQSPSNKVTEKGKDVELRCDPISGHTALYWYRQSLGQGLEFLIYFQGNSAPDKSGLPSDRFSAERTGGSVSTLTIQRTQQEDSAVYLCASSFTQGSADTQYFGPGTRLTVL.

The chain employs TRBV7-2 and TRBJ1-2; perhaps TRBD1 as D (6 bases). CDR1 is SGHTA and CDR2 is FQGNSA in the germline V gene. This CDR3 comprises 18 residues. With 5 bases removed from V and 5 bases from J, the gap between germline ends came to 27 bases. CDR3 nucleotide sequence: TGTGCCAGCAGCCCGAGGAGTAGACGGGGGCCGGGAGGGTATGGCTACACCTTC. This translates into CASSPRSRRGPGGYGYTF.

This clone was detected a few times. The chain is built from TRBV14 and TRBJ1-1; 7 nucleotides match TRBD1. The length of the CDR3 is 14 residues. Losses at the gene ends were 5 bases for V and 5 bases for J; bases not matched to a gene: 8. CDR1 and CDR2 from the germline V gene are SGHDN and FVKESK. CDR3 region: CASSSRTGVTEAFF. Here the CDR3 DNA reads TGTGCCAGCAGCTCCCGGACAGGCGTGACTGAAGCTTTCTTT.

The chain has TRBV6-2 or TRBV6-3 and TRBJ2-2, with 9 bases aligning to TRBD1. Germline CDR1 is MNHEY and CDR2 is SVGEGT. The CDR3 extends over 15 amino acids. V was clipped by 5 bases and J by 3 bases; unmatched bases: 4. The CDR3 DNA is TGTGCCAGCAGTCAACAGGGGGCCTACACCGGGGAGCTGTTTTTT. It translates to CASSQQGAYTGELFF.

The chain couples TRBV6-2 or TRBV6-3 to TRBJ1-1; possible D gene TRBD1, 6 bases. V dropped 4 bases and J dropped 5 bases, with 14 bases sitting between them. The germline V gene has CDR1 MNHEY and CDR2 SVGEGT. The CDR3 loop spans 14 amino acids. CDR3 sequence (DNA): TGTGCCAGCAGTTTTCAAGGACAGCAGACTGAAGCTTTCTTT. This translates into CASSFQGQQTEAFF.

The V and J genes are TRBV6-5 and TRBJ1-5, with a tentative D call TRBD1 (6 bases). Looked up from germline, CDR1 is MNHEY and CDR2 is SVGAGI. This CDR3 spans 14 amino acids. Trimming stripped 6 bases from V and 7 bases from J, with 16 bases between. The CDR3 DNA is TGTGCCAGCAGCATCGGGGGGGGGCAACAGCCCCAGCATTTT. Amino acid sequence: CASSIGGGQQPQHF.

This clone was observed once. The CDR3 nucleotides are TGTGCCAGCAGCTTGAACAGTTTGAACACTGAAGCTTTCTTT. Translating it yields CASSLNSLNTEAFF. The chain is built from TRBV5-5 and TRBJ1-1; no clear D gene. Germline loops: CDR1 SGHKS, CDR2 YYEKEE (reference sequence). V lost 1 base and J 0 bases, leaving 7 bases between the germline ends. CDR3 length: 14 amino acids. Supplemented by reference TRBV5-5 and TRBJ1-1, the full variable domain reads DAGVTQSPTHLIKTRGQQVTLRCSPISGHKSVSWYQQVLGQGPQFIFQYYEKEERGRGNFPDRFSARQFPNYSSELNVNALLLGDSALYLCASSLNSLNTEAFFGQGTRLTVV.

The V call is TRBV6-5, the J call TRBJ1-6; unclear D gene. This CDR3 spans 14 amino acids. Germline assignment: CDR1 MNHEY and CDR2 SVGAGI. V was shortened by 2 bases and J by 7 bases, with 9 bases between the two germline ends. The CDR3: CASSYPTRNSPLHF. The CDR3 bases are TGTGCCAGCAGTTACCCTACGAGGAATTCACCCCTCCACTTT.

The table lists this clone with a few counts. The chain recombines TRBV19 with TRBJ1-3; D remains unclear. This CDR3 spans 14 amino acids. Germline V gives CDR1 LNHDA, CDR2 SQIVND (reference sequence). Deletions cut 5 bases from V and 0 bases from J, with 8 bases between. CDR3 DNA: TGTGCCAGTAGTGAAGCGCGCTCTGGAAACACCATATATTTT. This encodes CASSEARSGNTIYF.